This entry lists 25 T cell receptor beta chains sequenced from one sample in a study of blood T cell repertoires in COVID-19. The assay was immunoSEQ multiplex PCR, and TCRdb's table has in-frame clones only and misses some. Among over 150,000 clones, around four fifths were seen once, and the ten largest hold around 3%. What was sequenced was peripheral blood. The receptors come from a man between 65 and 79 years old with acute or convalescent COVID-19.

CDR3 loop: CASSSDRGSGNTIYF. The CDR3 DNA is TGTGCCAGCAGCTCCGACCGCGGCTCTGGAAACACCATATATTTT. V is TRBV7-9 and J is TRBJ1-3; no reliable D call. The CDR3 loop spans 15 amino acids. The V gene's germline CDR1 is SEHNR and CDR2 FQNEAQ (reference sequence). Trimming shortened V by 4 bases and J by 0 bases, and 10 bases separated the two germline ends.

This chain links TRBV2 with TRBJ1-1; 8 nucleotides agree with TRBD1. The V gene end was trimmed by 5 bases and the J gene end by 11 bases; junction bases not matched to a gene: 4. Germline V gene lookup returns CDR1 SNHLY and CDR2 FYNNEI. The CDR3 contains 11 residues. The CDR3 DNA reads as TGTGCCAGCAGTACGACAGGGGCCGCTTTCTTT. Translating it yields CASSTTGAAFF.

The rearrangement uses TRBV7-2 and TRBJ1-2; a weak D match, TRBD1 (5 bases). In germline, CDR1 is SGHTA, CDR2 FQGNSA. This CDR3 region has 14 residues. Trimming shortened V by 1 base and J by 2 bases, and 8 bases separated the two germline ends. The CDR3 loop is CASSLEGANYGYTF. The CDR3 DNA is TGTGCCAGCAGCTTAGAAGGGGCCAACTATGGCTACACCTTC.

This clone was observed a handful of times. The chain couples TRBV5-5 to TRBJ2-5; TRBD1 agrees at 10 bases. Germline loops: CDR1 SGHKS, CDR2 YYEKEE (reference sequence). Trimming took 4 bases from V and 5 from J; bases not matched to a gene: 14. The CDR3 is 17 residues long. CDR3 residues: CASSARMPGTGEETQYF. In DNA form, the CDR3 reads TGTGCCAGCAGCGCTCGTATGCCCGGGACAGGGGAGGAGACCCAGTACTTC.

Only a few counts were recorded for this clone. CDR3 DNA sequence: TGTGCCAGCGTGCCGAGGATGAACACTGAAGCTTTCTTT. This sequence encodes CASVPRMNTEAFF. This chain uses TRBV2 with TRBJ1-1; D is unresolved. The V gene's germline CDR1 is SNHLY and CDR2 FYNNEI. The CDR3 runs 13 residues. V dropped 8 bases and J dropped 0 bases, with 10 bases sitting between them.

The chain uses TRBV28 and TRBJ1-1, with a tentative D call TRBD1 (6 bases). There are 15 residues in the CDR3. Deletions cut 5 bases from V and 5 bases from J, with 18 bases between. CDR1 and CDR2 from the germline V gene are MDHEN and SYDVKM. CDR3 nucleotides: TGTGCCAGCAGTGGCATACAGGGAGGGGGTACTGAAGCTTTCTTT. Translated: CASSGIQGGGTEAFF.

The chain couples TRBV19 to TRBJ1-4, with 10 bases matching TRBD1. The CDR3 loop spans 14 amino acids. Unmatched junction bases numbered 3, after V lost 5 bases and J lost 6 bases. Germline V gene lookup returns CDR1 LNHDA and CDR2 SQIVND (reference sequence). The CDR3 DNA sequence: TGTGCCAGTAGTGTCGGGACAGGGGATGAAAAACTGTTTTTT. It translates to CASSVGTGDEKLFF.

This clone was seen a single time. This chain links TRBV20-1 with TRBJ2-7, with unresolved D. Trimming cost V 6 bases and J 0 bases, with 3 bases left between them. There are 10 residues in the CDR3. Germline assignment: CDR1 DFQATT and CDR2 SNEGSKA (reference sequence). CDR3 sequence (DNA): TGCAGTGCGTACTCCTACGAGCAGTACTTC. Translating it yields CSAYSYEQYF.

The chain recombines TRBV7-2 with TRBJ2-1, with 8 bases matching TRBD2. In germline, CDR1 is SGHTA, CDR2 FQGNSA. The CDR3 has 16 amino acids. Germline trimming cut 0 bases from V and 7 bases from J; bases unmatched to any gene: 8. The CDR3 sequence: CASSLALGRAVNEQFF. CDR3 nucleotide sequence: TGTGCCAGCAGCTTAGCGCTCGGGAGGGCGGTGAATGAGCAGTTCTTC.

The V call is TRBV24-1, the J call TRBJ1-5; D is uncertain. V was shortened by 5 bases and J by 6 bases, with 13 bases between the two germline ends. This CDR3 contains 14 residues. Per germline, CDR1 KGHDR and CDR2 SFDVKD. The CDR3 here is CATSALESAQPQHF. The CDR3 DNA reads TGTGCCACCAGTGCCCTTGAGAGTGCTCAGCCCCAGCATTTT.

This chain joins TRBV14 and TRBJ2-2; D may be TRBD2 (6 bases). This CDR3 has 15 amino acids. Looked up from germline, CDR1 is SGHDN and CDR2 is FVKESK. Trimming removed 1 base at V and 5 bases at J, with 11 bases between. The CDR3 DNA reads TGTGCCAGCAGCCAAGCCGGGGGAAGTACCGGGGAGCTGTTTTTT. As protein: CASSQAGGSTGELFF.

This clone was detected a few times. The V call is TRBV4-1, the J call TRBJ2-1; 13 nucleotides match TRBD2. CDR3 size: 17 residues. Looked up from germline, CDR1 is MGHRA and CDR2 is YSYEKL. V trimming: 0 bases; J trimming: 13 bases; junction bases outside the gene matches: 12. CDR3: CASSQDRGTSGKLSQFF. The DNA of the CDR3 is TGCGCCAGCAGCCAAGATCGGGGGACTAGCGGGAAACTAAGCCAGTTCTTC.

The rearrangement uses TRBV10-2 and TRBJ1-5, with a possible D match to TRBD1 (6 bases). Germline lookup yields CDR1 WSHSY and CDR2 SAAADI. The CDR3 runs 12 residues. The V end was cut by 8 bases, the J end by 2 bases, with 7 bases between. CDR3 nucleotides: TGCGCCAGCCGACAGGGCAATCAGCCCCAGCATTTT. Translation: CASRQGNQPQHF.

The chain has TRBV5-4 and TRBJ1-1, with D hard to call. Trimming removed 0 bases from V and 6 bases from J, with 9 bases in between. This CDR3 comprises 13 residues. The V gene's germline CDR1 is SGHNT and CDR2 YYREEE (reference sequence). The CDR3: CASSLESSAEAFF. The CDR3 bases are TGTGCCAGCAGCTTGGAGTCGTCAGCTGAAGCTTTCTTT.

The chain joins TRBV7-9 to TRBJ1-4, with a tentative D call TRBD1 (6 bases). This CDR3 comprises 15 residues. V was trimmed by 6 bases and J by 5 bases, leaving 16 bases between them. CDR1 is SEHNR and CDR2 is FQNEAQ in the germline V gene (reference sequence). CDR3 amino acids: CASRGTLSGNEKLFF. In DNA, the CDR3 is TGTGCCAGCAGAGGGACACTAAGTGGCAATGAAAAACTGTTTTTT.

V gene TRBV5-8 combines with J gene TRBJ1-3; D is undetermined. The CDR3 sequence is 16 residues long. V gave up 0 bases and J gave up 0 bases, with 10 bases separating them. CDR1 and CDR2 from the germline V gene are SGHTS and YDEGEE. Here the CDR3 reads CASSLARGYSGNTIYF. The CDR3 DNA sequence: TGTGCCAGCAGCTTGGCCCGAGGTTACTCTGGAAACACCATATATTTT.

The V and J genes are TRBV7-2 and TRBJ2-7; 7 bases line up with TRBD1. This CDR3 region has 13 residues. In germline, CDR1 is SGHTA, CDR2 FQGNSA. The V segment lost 2 bases and the J segment 3 bases; nucleotides outside the gene matches: 1. CDR3 DNA: TGTGCCAGCAGCTTAAGGACAGGCTACGAGCAGTACTTC. Amino acids: CASSLRTGYEQYF.

The chain uses TRBV6-5 and TRBJ1-2; 7 bases agree with TRBD1. With V trimmed by 4 bases and J by 7 bases, 12 bases remained unmatched. The length of the CDR3 is 15 residues. The germline CDR1 and CDR2 sequences are MNHEY and SVGAGI. The CDR3 sequence is CASSSSYRGVSGYTF. The CDR3 DNA sequence: TGTGCCAGCAGTTCCTCTTACAGGGGAGTGAGTGGCTACACCTTC.

This clone appeared once. V and J are TRBV6-6 and TRBJ2-1, with D tentatively TRBD1 (6 bases). V was clipped by 2 bases and J by 7 bases, with 12 bases between them. The CDR3 totals 14 residues. Per the germline V gene, CDR1 is MNHNY and CDR2 is SVGAGI (reference sequence). The CDR3 DNA follows: TGTGCCAGCAGTTACCGCAGGGGTCAAAATGAGCAGTTCTTC. Amino acids: CASSYRRGQNEQFF.

The chain carries TRBV5-4 and TRBJ2-1; 9 positions match TRBD1. There are 15 residues in the CDR3. Germline lookup yields CDR1 SGHNT and CDR2 YYREEE (reference sequence). The V gene end was trimmed by 1 base and the J gene end by 7 bases; junction bases not matched to a gene: 6. CDR3 residues: CASSLQGTGSNEQFF. The CDR3 DNA reads TGTGCCAGCAGCTTGCAAGGGACAGGGAGTAATGAGCAGTTCTTC.

CDR3 region: CASSSQGRGNTIYF. CDR3 coding DNA: TGTGCCAGCAGCTCGCAGGGTAGAGGAAACACCATATATTTT. This sequence joins TRBV7-2 and TRBJ1-3; possibly TRBD1 for D (5 bases). Trimming stripped 4 bases from V and 4 bases from J, with 11 bases between. Per germline, CDR1 SGHTA and CDR2 FQGNSA. The CDR3 consists of 14 residues.

The chain links TRBV6-1 to TRBJ1-1; D perhaps matches TRBD1 (6 bases). The CDR3 covers 14 residues. Germline V gene data show CDR1 as MNHNS and CDR2 as SASEGT. V lost 1 base and J lost 1, with 7 bases in between. Written as DNA, the CDR3 is TGTGCCAGCAGTGAAGGGACAGAGAACACTGAAGCTTTCTTT. Its translation: CASSEGTENTEAFF.

This chain connects TRBV9 to TRBJ1-6, with D perhaps matching TRBD1 (5 bases). With 6 bases removed from V and 5 bases from J, the gap between germline ends came to 18 bases. The CDR3 loop spans 16 amino acids. Germline-derived CDR1 and CDR2 are SGDLS and YYNGEE. CDR3 in DNA: TGTGCCAGCACCCCAGGGTTTGGGGGGAATAATTCACCCCTCCACTTT. Its translation: CASTPGFGGNNSPLHF.

V gene TRBV3-1 (or the pseudogene TRBV3-2) combines with J gene TRBJ1-1; possible D gene TRBD1, 5 bases. Per germline, CDR1 LGHDT and CDR2 YNNKEL (reference sequence). V was cut by 0 bases and J by 7 bases, with 9 bases left in between. This CDR3 is 13 amino acids long. CDR3 residues: CASSQERGIEAFF. The CDR3 DNA follows: TGTGCCAGCAGCCAAGAAAGGGGAATTGAAGCTTTCTTT.

The gene calls are TRBV10-3 and TRBJ1-1, with 11 positions matching TRBD1. The CDR3 has 14 amino acids. Germline trimming cut 4 bases from V and 5 bases from J; bases unmatched to any gene: 3. Germline CDR1 reads ENHRY; CDR2 reads SYGVKD. The CDR3, as DNA: TGTGCCATCAGTGGGGGGACAGGGGGGACTGAAGCTTTCTTT. It translates to CAISGGTGGTEAFF.